This is a list of T cell receptor beta chains from one sample in a study of cytomegalovirus exposure and HLA in healthy donors. The data were produced by immunoSEQ multiplex PCR, yet TCRdb's version contains in-frame clones alone and is incomplete. The sample records around 140,000 clones, about 80% being singletons. Sequencing used PBMCs. Receptors were obtained from a woman aged 55-69 years in good health and CMV-seropositive. Both conserved end residues are part of each CDR3. The order of the fields is CDR3 DNA, CDR3 protein, J gene, clone size, D gene, V gene, CDR3 length. D genes are given only for firm matches. Expanded clones are given a class, and other clones once, few, many or no size at all.

CDR3nt: TGTGCCAGCTCACCCCTACTAGCGGGGGGAGATACGCAGTATTTT
CDR3aa: CASSPLLAGGDTQYF
j_gene: TRBJ2-3
abundance: -
d_gene: TRBD2
v_gene: TRBV18
len: 15

CDR3nt: TGTGCCAGCAGCCGTAGACAGGACACCGGGGAGCTGTTTTTT
CDR3aa: CASSRRQDTGELFF
j_gene: TRBJ2-2
abundance: -
d_gene: -
v_gene: TRBV2
len: 14

CDR3nt: TGTGCCAGCAGTTTAAGAGGTCTGGGGGCAGGGTACGAGCAGTACTTC
CDR3aa: CASSLRGLGAGYEQYF
j_gene: TRBJ2-7
abundance: -
d_gene: -
v_gene: TRBV27
len: 16

CDR3nt: TGTGCCAGCAGTGAAGAATGGCTAGCGGGGAACACCGGGGAGCTGTTTTTT
CDR3aa: CASSEEWLAGNTGELFF
j_gene: TRBJ2-2
abundance: few
d_gene: TRBD2
v_gene: TRBV6-1
len: 17

CDR3nt: TGTGCCAGCAGTGAGGGAGCAGTATTAACCTACGAGCAGTACTTC
CDR3aa: CASSEGAVLTYEQYF
j_gene: TRBJ2-7
abundance: -
d_gene: -
v_gene: TRBV2
len: 15

CDR3nt: TGTGCCACCAGCAACCGGGACAGGGACACCGGGGAGCTGTTTTTT
CDR3aa: CATSNRDRDTGELFF
j_gene: TRBJ2-2
abundance: -
d_gene: TRBD1
v_gene: TRBV15
len: 15

CDR3nt: TGTGCCAGCAGTTCCGACCAGACAGGGCGCTACGAGCAGTACTTC
CDR3aa: CASSSDQTGRYEQYF
j_gene: TRBJ2-7
abundance: -
d_gene: TRBD1
v_gene: TRBV27
len: 15

CDR3nt: TGTGCCAGCAGTTTTCCTACCGGACAGGTCTACGAGCAGTACTTC
CDR3aa: CASSFPTGQVYEQYF
j_gene: TRBJ2-7
abundance: -
d_gene: TRBD1
v_gene: TRBV28
len: 15

CDR3nt: TGTGCCAGCAGTTCCCGCGGACTTCCAGATACGCAGTATTTT
CDR3aa: CASSSRGLPDTQYF
j_gene: TRBJ2-3
abundance: -
d_gene: -
v_gene: TRBV27
len: 14

CDR3nt: TGCGCCAGCGGGTCTAGCGGAGTGGGGGATGAGCAGTTCTTC
CDR3aa: CASGSSGVGDEQFF
j_gene: TRBJ2-1
abundance: -
d_gene: TRBD2
v_gene: TRBV5-1
len: 14

CDR3nt: TGCAGCGTTGCCGGACAGGCAAAAGAGACCCAGTACTTC
CDR3aa: CSVAGQAKETQYF
j_gene: TRBJ2-5
abundance: -
d_gene: TRBD1
v_gene: TRBV29-1
len: 13

CDR3nt: TGTGCCAGCAGCTTTACAACTAATGAAAAACTGTTTTTT
CDR3aa: CASSFTTNEKLFF
j_gene: TRBJ1-4
abundance: -
d_gene: -
v_gene: TRBV6-5
len: 13

CDR3nt: TGTGCCAGCAGCTTCGGGGGGCCAAACACCGGGGAGCTGTTTTTT
CDR3aa: CASSFGGPNTGELFF
j_gene: TRBJ2-2
abundance: -
d_gene: -
v_gene: TRBV5-6
len: 15

CDR3nt: TGTGCCAGCCAAGGGACGGAGGAGGGTCTGGTCATTCAGTACTTC
CDR3aa: CASQGTEEGLVIQYF
j_gene: TRBJ2-4
abundance: -
d_gene: -
v_gene: TRBV6-5
len: 15

CDR3nt: TGCGCCAGCAGCCAAGATTGGGCCTTACACAATCAGCCCCAGCATTTT
CDR3aa: CASSQDWALHNQPQHF
j_gene: TRBJ1-5
abundance: -
d_gene: -
v_gene: TRBV4-1
len: 16

CDR3nt: TGTGCCAGCTCACCCTCGGCGGGAGGTACGGCAGATACGCAGTATTTT
CDR3aa: CASSPSAGGTADTQYF
j_gene: TRBJ2-3
abundance: -
d_gene: TRBD2
v_gene: TRBV18
len: 16

CDR3nt: TGTGCCAGCACCGAACCGGGACAGGGAATTTCTGGGGCCAACGTCCTGACTTTC
CDR3aa: CASTEPGQGISGANVLTF
j_gene: TRBJ2-6
abundance: -
d_gene: TRBD1
v_gene: TRBV28
len: 18

CDR3nt: TGTGCCAGCAGTTCCCCTTTTGTCAAAAACATTCAGTACTTC
CDR3aa: CASSSPFVKNIQYF
j_gene: TRBJ2-4
abundance: -
d_gene: -
v_gene: TRBV28
len: 14

CDR3nt: TGTGCCAGCAGTTTCAGTCTTAATGAGCAGTTCTTC
CDR3aa: CASSFSLNEQFF
j_gene: TRBJ2-1
abundance: -
d_gene: -
v_gene: TRBV6-1
len: 12

CDR3nt: TGTGCCAGCAGACCCTACAGGGCTGGGGAGACCCAGTACTTC
CDR3aa: CASRPYRAGETQYF
j_gene: TRBJ2-5
abundance: once
d_gene: -
v_gene: TRBV11-3
len: 14

CDR3nt: TGCAGCGTTGATCAGGGCTCTGAAGCTTTCTTT
CDR3aa: CSVDQGSEAFF
j_gene: TRBJ1-1
abundance: -
d_gene: -
v_gene: TRBV29-1
len: 11

CDR3nt: TGTGCCAGCAGCTTGTTCCTAGCGGGAGGAGGGGAGCAGTACTTC
CDR3aa: CASSLFLAGGGEQYF
j_gene: TRBJ2-7
abundance: -
d_gene: TRBD2
v_gene: TRBV5-5
len: 15

CDR3nt: TGTGCCAGCAGCTTAGAAGCGGGAGCTAGGTACAATGAGCAGTTCTTC
CDR3aa: CASSLEAGARYNEQFF
j_gene: TRBJ2-1
abundance: -
d_gene: TRBD2
v_gene: TRBV11-3
len: 16

CDR3nt: TGTGCCAGCAGCCGAGGGGGGGGGAATCAGCCCCAGCATTTT
CDR3aa: CASSRGGGNQPQHF
j_gene: TRBJ1-5
abundance: -
d_gene: -
v_gene: TRBV28
len: 14

CDR3nt: TGTGCCAGCAGCCCACTAGCGGGAGGTGGGACAGATACGCAGTATTTT
CDR3aa: CASSPLAGGGTDTQYF
j_gene: TRBJ2-3
abundance: -
d_gene: TRBD2
v_gene: TRBV9
len: 16

CDR3nt: TGTGCCAGCAGCTCGACAGGGGGCGGAACCCAGTACTTC
CDR3aa: CASSSTGGGTQYF
j_gene: TRBJ2-5
abundance: few
d_gene: TRBD1
v_gene: TRBV11-2
len: 13

CDR3nt: TGTGCCAGCAGCTTAGACAGGGCGGGAAACATTCAGTACTTC
CDR3aa: CASSLDRAGNIQYF
j_gene: TRBJ2-4
abundance: once
d_gene: -
v_gene: TRBV7-9
len: 14

CDR3nt: TGTGCCTGGAGTGCGGGACAGGGGGAACGAAGGGGGGAGCAGTACTTC
CDR3aa: CAWSAGQGERRGEQYF
j_gene: TRBJ2-7
abundance: -
d_gene: TRBD1
v_gene: TRBV30
len: 16

CDR3nt: TGCGCCAGCAGCCAAGAGACGGGACTCCAAGAGACCCAGTACTTC
CDR3aa: CASSQETGLQETQYF
j_gene: TRBJ2-5
abundance: -
d_gene: -
v_gene: TRBV4-3
len: 15

CDR3nt: TGTGCCTGGAGCTCCGGACGAGGGGAGACCCAGTACTTC
CDR3aa: CAWSSGRGETQYF
j_gene: TRBJ2-5
abundance: -
d_gene: -
v_gene: TRBV30
len: 13

CDR3nt: TGTGCCAGCAGCTTACCCACAGGATATCTTCAAGAGACCCAGTACTTC
CDR3aa: CASSLPTGYLQETQYF
j_gene: TRBJ2-5
abundance: -
d_gene: -
v_gene: TRBV7-2
len: 16

CDR3nt: TGTGCCAGCAGCCAATCTACTGGGGGCAACACCGGGGAGCTGTTTTTT
CDR3aa: CASSQSTGGNTGELFF
j_gene: TRBJ2-2
abundance: -
d_gene: -
v_gene: TRBV14
len: 16

CDR3nt: TGTGCCACCAGCAGAGATCCTATGAACACTGAAGCTTTCTTT
CDR3aa: CATSRDPMNTEAFF
j_gene: TRBJ1-1
abundance: -
d_gene: -
v_gene: TRBV15
len: 14

CDR3nt: TGTGCCTGGAGTGTACGACAGCTACTCTATGGCTACACCTTC
CDR3aa: CAWSVRQLLYGYTF
j_gene: TRBJ1-2
abundance: once
d_gene: -
v_gene: TRBV30
len: 14

CDR3nt: TGTGCCAGCAGTGATGTGATAGGGACTAGCCAAGAGACCCAGTACTTC
CDR3aa: CASSDVIGTSQETQYF
j_gene: TRBJ2-5
abundance: -
d_gene: TRBD2
v_gene: TRBV6-1
len: 16

CDR3nt: TGTGCCAGCATTTTCCTAGGCGGGAGGGTACCCTACAATGAGCAGTTCTTC
CDR3aa: CASIFLGGRVPYNEQFF
j_gene: TRBJ2-1
abundance: -
d_gene: TRBD2
v_gene: TRBV6-9
len: 17

CDR3nt: TGTGCCAGCAGCGTAGCGGCGGGAGTTGGTTACGAGCAGTACTTC
CDR3aa: CASSVAAGVGYEQYF
j_gene: TRBJ2-7
abundance: once
d_gene: TRBD2
v_gene: TRBV9
len: 15

CDR3nt: TGCGCCAGCAGCCAAAGTGAGAATAGCGGGGCGAGCACAGATACGCAGTATTTT
CDR3aa: CASSQSENSGASTDTQYF
j_gene: TRBJ2-3
abundance: -
d_gene: TRBD2
v_gene: TRBV4-1
len: 18

CDR3nt: TGTGCTAGTGCTTCGGACAGGGGGCATAGGGTAGCTTTCTTT
CDR3aa: CASASDRGHRVAFF
j_gene: TRBJ1-1
abundance: -
d_gene: TRBD1
v_gene: TRBV12-5
len: 14

CDR3nt: TGTGCCAGCAGCCGGGGACCGGGACAGGGGCTGAACGAGCAGTACTTC
CDR3aa: CASSRGPGQGLNEQYF
j_gene: TRBJ2-7
abundance: -
d_gene: TRBD1
v_gene: TRBV6-6
len: 16

CDR3nt: TGTGCCAGCAGTTTCTCAACGACCCCCGGGACAGGGGTTGGCAATGAGCAGTTCTTC
CDR3aa: CASSFSTTPGTGVGNEQFF
j_gene: TRBJ2-1
abundance: -
d_gene: TRBD1
v_gene: TRBV27
len: 19

CDR3nt: TGCGCCAGCAGCTTAGGGACTAGCGGAGGGGACATTCAGTACTTC
CDR3aa: CASSLGTSGGDIQYF
j_gene: TRBJ2-4
abundance: few
d_gene: TRBD2
v_gene: TRBV5-1
len: 15

CDR3nt: TGTGCCTGGAGTTATGGCGGGAGCACAGATACGCAGTATTTT
CDR3aa: CAWSYGGSTDTQYF
j_gene: TRBJ2-3
abundance: -
d_gene: -
v_gene: TRBV30
len: 14

CDR3nt: TGTGCCAGCGCCCTCAGAAGCAATCAGCCCCAGCATTTT
CDR3aa: CASALRSNQPQHF
j_gene: TRBJ1-5
abundance: -
d_gene: -
v_gene: TRBV2
len: 13

CDR3nt: TGTGCCAGCAGTTTATCCGTTGACAGGGGGCGAAACACCATATATTTT
CDR3aa: CASSLSVDRGRNTIYF
j_gene: TRBJ1-3
abundance: few
d_gene: TRBD1
v_gene: TRBV27
len: 16

CDR3nt: TGTGCCAGCAGCCAGATAACACAGGGGGCTGACTATGGCTACACCTTC
CDR3aa: CASSQITQGADYGYTF
j_gene: TRBJ1-2
abundance: -
d_gene: TRBD1
v_gene: TRBV14
len: 16

CDR3nt: TGTGCCAGCAGTTCGGGACATAACTACGAGCAGTACTTC
CDR3aa: CASSSGHNYEQYF
j_gene: TRBJ2-7
abundance: -
d_gene: -
v_gene: TRBV27
len: 13

CDR3nt: TGTGCCAGCAGTGACTCAACAGCCTCTGGGGCCAACGTCCTGACTTTC
CDR3aa: CASSDSTASGANVLTF
j_gene: TRBJ2-6
abundance: medium-sized
d_gene: -
v_gene: TRBV6-4
len: 16

CDR3nt: TGTGCCACCAGCCTTAAAGGGGACGAGCAGTACTTC
CDR3aa: CATSLKGDEQYF
j_gene: TRBJ2-7
abundance: -
d_gene: -
v_gene: TRBV15
len: 12

CDR3nt: TGTGCCAGCAGTCAAGGGACAGGAGGGTTCTTC
CDR3aa: CASSQGTGGFF
j_gene: TRBJ2-1
abundance: -
d_gene: TRBD1
v_gene: TRBV7-9
len: 11

CDR3nt: TGTGCCAGCAAGGCGTCCGGGACTAGCGGGATTGAGCAGTTCTTC
CDR3aa: CASKASGTSGIEQFF
j_gene: TRBJ2-1
abundance: -
d_gene: TRBD2
v_gene: TRBV2
len: 15

CDR3nt: TGTGCCAGCAGTTTCCGGGGGGCGGACACTGAAGCTTTCTTT
CDR3aa: CASSFRGADTEAFF
j_gene: TRBJ1-1
abundance: -
d_gene: -
v_gene: TRBV27
len: 14

CDR3nt: TGTGCCAGCGCTGGGGAGGCAAATAGCTACACCTTC
CDR3aa: CASAGEANSYTF
j_gene: TRBJ1-2
abundance: -
d_gene: -
v_gene: TRBV2
len: 12

CDR3nt: TGTGCCAGTAGTAGGAGGACTAGCAGTTACGAGCAGTACTTC
CDR3aa: CASSRRTSSYEQYF
j_gene: TRBJ2-7
abundance: -
d_gene: TRBD2
v_gene: TRBV19
len: 14

CDR3nt: TGTGCCAGCAGCCCGGGACAGTCTCTCACCGGGGAGCTGTTTTTT
CDR3aa: CASSPGQSLTGELFF
j_gene: TRBJ2-2
abundance: -
d_gene: TRBD1
v_gene: TRBV5-8
len: 15

CDR3nt: TGTGCCAGCAGTCGCGGACAGGGGGTTGAAAAACTGTTTTTT
CDR3aa: CASSRGQGVEKLFF
j_gene: TRBJ1-4
abundance: -
d_gene: TRBD1
v_gene: TRBV6-5
len: 14